Shown below are 31 T cell receptor beta chains from a single sample sequenced in a study of blood T cell repertoires in COVID-19. Here immunoSEQ multiplex PCR was the method, and the copy in TCRdb shows in-frame clones only, minus some. This table has roughly 250,000 clones, 90% to 95% appearing once. The sample was PBMCs or T cells enriched from blood (not recorded which). The receptors shown here come from a woman aged 18-29 years who had recovered from COVID-19.

The chain carries TRBV6-5 and TRBJ1-2; no firm D call. The CDR3 contains 15 residues. The V and J ends lost 4 bases and 3 bases respectively, with 15 bases between them. Per germline, CDR1 MNHEY and CDR2 SVGAGI. CDR3 sequence reads: CASSSHPGSYYGYTF. The DNA for the CDR3 is TGTGCCAGCAGTTCCCATCCCGGGTCGTACTATGGCTACACCTTC.

The chain joins TRBV7-2 to TRBJ1-2, with 8 bases identical to TRBD1. The length of the CDR3 is 15 residues. The junction had 3 bases not matched to a gene; V was cut back by 0 bases and J by 3 bases. Germline CDR1 and CDR2: SGHTA and FQGNSA. The CDR3 DNA follows: TGTGCCAGCAGCTTAGCGACAGGGGATCACTATGGCTACACCTTC. Protein: CASSLATGDHYGYTF.

The chain links TRBV7-9 to TRBJ1-2; 8 positions match TRBD1. This CDR3 has 13 amino acids. The trim removed 3 bases at V and 6 bases at J, leaving 3 bases unmatched. Germline V gene sequence: CDR1 SEHNR, CDR2 FQNEAQ (reference sequence). The CDR3 protein is CASSLPGGNGYTF. The CDR3 coding sequence is TGTGCCAGCAGCTTGCCAGGGGGCAATGGCTACACCTTC.

V is TRBV4-2 and J is TRBJ1-5; 7 positions match TRBD1. This CDR3 has 15 amino acids. The trim removed 1 base at V and 7 bases at J, leaving 7 bases unmatched. CDR1 LGHNA and CDR2 YNFKEQ come from the germline V gene. The CDR3 loop is CASSQVDREGQPQHF. For the CDR3, the DNA is TGTGCCAGCAGCCAAGTCGACAGGGAAGGGCAGCCCCAGCATTTT.

The V and J genes are TRBV4-1 and TRBJ2-3; TRBD2 might be the D (6 bases). This CDR3 contains 16 residues. V dropped 3 bases and J dropped 2 bases, with 15 bases sitting between them. CDR1 is MGHRA, CDR2 YSYEKL, per germline. CDR3 sequence (DNA): TGCGCCAGCAGCCAGCTCGGGACTCTGAACACAGATACGCAGTATTTT. It translates to CASSQLGTLNTDTQYF.

The chain recombines TRBV6-5 with TRBJ1-2; 7 nucleotides line up with TRBD1. J was trimmed by 4 bases and V by 5 bases; bases with no gene match: 7. The CDR3 extends over 14 amino acids. Germline CDR1 is MNHEY and CDR2 is SVGAGI. The CDR3 DNA follows: TGTGCCAGCAGTCTCCCTGGGACAGTCTATGGCTACACCTTC. Translating gives CASSLPGTVYGYTF.

The V and J genes are TRBV6-5 and TRBJ1-1, with TRBD1 identical over 7 bases. The CDR3 is 15 residues long. Germline V CDR1 and CDR2: MNHEY, SVGAGI. The V and J ends lost 2 bases and 0 bases, in that order; junction bases with no gene match: 3. In DNA, the CDR3 is TGTGCCAGCAGTTACCTCGGACAGGTGAACACTGAAGCTTTCTTT. Protein product: CASSYLGQVNTEAFF.

The genes are TRBV25-1 and TRBJ1-1; 7 positions match TRBD1. CDR1 is MGHDK and CDR2 is SYGVNS in the germline V gene. The CDR3 is 14 amino acids. Trimming took 8 bases from V and 4 from J; bases not matched to a gene: 10. The CDR3 loop reads CASSMTGLGTEAFF. CDR3 DNA sequence: TGTGCCAGCTCCATGACAGGGCTGGGCACTGAAGCTTTCTTT.

The rearrangement uses TRBV2 and TRBJ2-3; D remains unclear. Germline values: CDR1 SNHLY, CDR2 FYNNEI. The V end was cut by 5 bases, the J end by 6 bases, with 6 bases between. CDR3 length: 11 residues. CDR3 region: CASSSEDTQYF. As DNA, the CDR3 is TGTGCCAGCAGTAGCGAGGATACGCAGTATTTT.

The rearrangement links TRBV3-1 (or the pseudogene TRBV3-2) to TRBJ1-1; D may be TRBD1 (5 bases). The ends were cut back, 8 bases at V and 0 bases at J, with 13 bases in the middle. The CDR3 covers 14 residues. The germline V gene has CDR1 LGHDT and CDR2 YNNKEL (reference sequence). CDR3 sequence (DNA): TGTGCCAGCGGCAGGGATACCATGAACACTGAAGCTTTCTTT. Encoded protein: CASGRDTMNTEAFF.

J is TRBJ1-2 and V is TRBV9, with TRBD1 identical over 8 bases. The CDR3 sequence is 16 residues long. Germline V lookup: CDR1 SGDLS, CDR2 YYNGEE. The V gene end was trimmed by 4 bases and the J gene end by 4 bases; junction bases not matched to a gene: 12. The CDR3 nucleotides read TGTGCCAGCAGCTCAGGACAGGGCGCAACGTTCTATGGCTACACCTTC. Translated: CASSSGQGATFYGYTF.

The chain is built from TRBV2 and TRBJ1-1; D is unresolved. The germline V and J ends were trimmed by 6 bases and 6 bases, with 11 bases remaining between them. This CDR3 region has 12 residues. Per the germline V gene, CDR1 is SNHLY and CDR2 is FYNNEI. The CDR3 spells CASREAGAEAFF. The CDR3 nucleotides are TGTGCCAGCAGGGAGGCCGGGGCTGAAGCTTTCTTT.

The chain employs TRBV7-8 and TRBJ2-5, with 8 positions matching TRBD2. The CDR3 has 20 residues. The germline V gene has CDR1 SGHVS and CDR2 FQNEAQ. Losses at the gene ends were 1 base for V and 3 bases for J; bases not matched to a gene: 19. CDR3 nucleotide sequence: TGTGCCAGCAGCTTAGGGTTTCGACGGGAGGGCCGGAGAGGTAAAGAGACCCAGTACTTC. The encoded protein is CASSLGFRREGRRGKETQYF.

The chain joins TRBV5-1 to TRBJ2-5, with 11 bases matching TRBD1. V lost 5 bases, J lost 4 bases, and 7 bases stayed unmatched. Germline CDR1 and CDR2: SGHRS and YFSETQ. CDR3 length: 15 amino acids. CDR3 DNA: TGCGCCAGCAGTTACCCGGGACAGGGGGGAGAGACCCAGTACTTC. It is translated as CASSYPGQGGETQYF.

The genes are TRBV11-3 and TRBJ2-5; 7 bases are shared with TRBD1. The V segment lost 3 bases and the J segment 2 bases; nucleotides outside the gene matches: 3. The germline V gene has CDR1 SGHNT and CDR2 YENEEA. The CDR3 extends over 14 amino acids. The CDR3 is CASSFGTEQETQYF. CDR3 in DNA: TGTGCCAGCAGCTTTGGGACAGAGCAAGAGACCCAGTACTTC. Together with reference TRBV11-3 and TRBJ2-5, the CDR3 gives the full variable domain: EAGVVQSPRYKIIEKKQPVAFWCNPISGHNTLYWYLQNLGQGPELLIRYENEEAVDDSQLPKDRFSAERLKGVDSTLKIQPAELGDSAVYLCASSFGTEQETQYFGPGTRLLVL.

The gene calls are TRBV24-1 and TRBJ1-5; perhaps TRBD1 as D (5 bases). Germline values: CDR1 KGHDR, CDR2 SFDVKD. The germline V and J ends were trimmed by 5 bases and 4 bases, with 11 bases remaining between them. The length of the CDR3 is 14 residues. Here the CDR3 DNA reads TGTGCCACCAGTGTCCCAGGGAAGAATCAGCCCCAGCATTTT. Its translation is CATSVPGKNQPQHF.

The chain uses TRBV3-1 (or the pseudogene TRBV3-2) and TRBJ2-7, with 11 bases that match TRBD2. From germline, CDR1 is LGHDT and CDR2 YNNKEL (reference sequence). The CDR3 extends over 17 amino acids. V shed 4 bases, J shed 7 bases, and the junction held 15 bases outside the gene matches. This CDR3 is CASSRDLAGGPVWEQYF. The CDR3 bases are TGTGCCAGCAGCCGAGACTTAGCGGGAGGGCCTGTGTGGGAGCAGTACTTC.

V gene TRBV7-9 combines with J gene TRBJ1-1; D is unresolved. Germline assignment: CDR1 SEHNR and CDR2 FQNEAQ (reference sequence). The CDR3 has 12 residues. V was cut by 1 base and J by 7 bases, with 7 bases left in between. The CDR3 DNA is TGTGCCAGCAGCTTAGGTTCGGGTGAAGCTTTCTTT. Amino acids: CASSLGSGEAFF.

This clone showed up just once. This chain joins TRBV7-2 and TRBJ1-5; 8 bases are a match to TRBD1. The V and J ends lost 5 bases and 7 bases, in that order; junction bases with no gene match: 7. Germline lookup yields CDR1 SGHTA and CDR2 FQGNSA. The CDR3 spans 14 residues. In nucleotides, the CDR3 is TGTGCCAGCAGCCCGACAGGGGCAGGGCAGCCCCAGCATTTT. It yields the protein CASSPTGAGQPQHF.

This chain joins TRBV5-1 and TRBJ1-1, with 9 bases that match TRBD1. The CDR3 runs 14 residues. CDR1 is SGHRS and CDR2 is YFSETQ in the germline V gene. J was trimmed by 5 bases and V by 4 bases; bases with no gene match: 6. The CDR3 here is CASSKDRGSTEAFF. The DNA of the CDR3 is TGCGCCAGCAGCAAAGACAGGGGGAGTACTGAAGCTTTCTTT.

The V call is TRBV9, the J call TRBJ1-2, with TRBD1 as a possible D gene (5 bases). Per germline, CDR1 SGDLS and CDR2 YYNGEE. The germline V and J ends were trimmed by 3 bases and 4 bases, with 13 bases remaining between them. The CDR3 spans 14 residues. This CDR3 reads CASSGGGHFYGYTF. The DNA of the CDR3 is TGTGCCAGCAGCGGGGGCGGTCACTTCTATGGCTACACCTTC.

This rearrangement joins TRBV4-3 to TRBJ2-1, with D maybe TRBD1 (5 bases). Between the trimmed V and J ends, which lost 1 base and 2 bases, there was a span of 12 bases. This CDR3 has 16 amino acids. Germline-derived CDR1 and CDR2 are LGHNA and YSLEER. In DNA form, the CDR3 reads TGCGCCAGCAGCCAAGTCCCAAAAGGGGCCTACAATGAGCAGTTCTTC. Its translation is CASSQVPKGAYNEQFF.

V is TRBV5-1 and J is TRBJ2-1, with D possibly matching TRBD2 (7 bases). The length of the CDR3 is 15 residues. With 1 base removed from V and 2 bases from J, the gap between germline ends came to 10 bases. Germline V lookup: CDR1 SGHRS, CDR2 YFSETQ. The CDR3 sequence: CASSLSGGAYNEQFF. The CDR3, as DNA: TGCGCCAGCAGCTTGTCGGGGGGCGCCTACAATGAGCAGTTCTTC.

The chain carries TRBV9 and TRBJ2-1, with D tentatively TRBD1 (6 bases). In germline, CDR1 is SGDLS, CDR2 YYNGEE. The CDR3 covers 13 residues. V gave up 7 bases and J gave up 9 bases, with 17 bases separating them. The CDR3 DNA follows: TGTGCCAGCCGAAAGGGGGAGATAATTGAGCAGTTCTTC. Protein product: CASRKGEIIEQFF.

This chain links TRBV7-3 with TRBJ2-3; possible D gene TRBD2, 5 bases. Trimming shortened V by 1 base and J by 4 bases, and 9 bases separated the two germline ends. The CDR3 covers 14 residues. Germline V gene data show CDR1 as SGHTA and CDR2 as FQGTGA. Here the CDR3 reads CASSLRLASDTQYF. CDR3 in DNA: TGTGCCAGCAGCTTAAGGCTAGCCTCAGATACGCAGTATTTT.

The CDR3 loop reads CSGTGTGGGWTEAFF. CDR3 DNA sequence: TGCAGCGGAACCGGGACAGGGGGCGGTTGGACTGAAGCTTTCTTT. V is TRBV29-1 and J is TRBJ1-1; 12 bases are shared with TRBD1. The CDR3 is 15 amino acids. The germline CDR1 and CDR2 sequences are SQVTM and ANQGSEA. V was pared by 7 bases and J by 5 bases, with 11 bases of the junction left unmatched.

On this clone itself: Different DNA sequences within this sample yield the same CDR3. The chain is built from TRBV28 and TRBJ1-2; D remains unclear. With 5 bases removed from V and 2 bases from J, the gap between germline ends came to 6 bases. Germline values: CDR1 MDHEN, CDR2 SYDVKM. The length of the CDR3 is 12 residues. The CDR3 sequence: CASSLLNYGYTF. The CDR3 DNA sequence: TGTGCCAGCAGTCTCCTCAACTATGGCTACACCTTC.

This chain links TRBV19 with TRBJ1-3, with TRBD1 matching 9 bases. V gave up 4 bases and J gave up 7 bases; unmatched junction bases: 11. Germline V lookup: CDR1 LNHDA, CDR2 SQIVND (reference sequence). The CDR3 covers 16 residues. CDR3 DNA: TGTGCCAGTAGTACGGGACAGGGCAATCCCCTGAACACCATATATTTT. This codes for CASSTGQGNPLNTIYF.

The chain joins TRBV18 to TRBJ2-5; no reliable D call. There are 14 residues in the CDR3. Trimming cost V 0 bases and J 0 bases, with 5 bases left between them. Germline V lookup: CDR1 KGHSH, CDR2 LQKENI. The CDR3 DNA is TGTGCCAGCTCACCACCGAACAACCAAGAGACCCAGTACTTC. The encoded protein is CASSPPNNQETQYF.

The chain has TRBV9 and TRBJ2-6; no clear D. Germline V gene lookup returns CDR1 SGDLS and CDR2 YYNGEE. The CDR3 runs 11 residues. Trimming cost V 4 bases and J 10 bases, with 6 bases left between them. The CDR3 sequence is CASSFRNVLTF. In DNA form, the CDR3 reads TGTGCCAGCAGCTTTCGGAACGTCCTGACTTTC.

The chain carries TRBV7-2 and TRBJ1-2; TRBD1 matches at 12 bases. CDR1 and CDR2 (germline): SGHTA, FQGNSA. CDR3 length equals 14 residues. V lost 5 bases and J lost 7; bases outside the gene matches: 5. The chain's CDR3 is CASSPGQGAPGYTF. CDR3 DNA sequence: TGTGCCAGCAGCCCGGGACAGGGGGCGCCTGGCTACACCTTC.